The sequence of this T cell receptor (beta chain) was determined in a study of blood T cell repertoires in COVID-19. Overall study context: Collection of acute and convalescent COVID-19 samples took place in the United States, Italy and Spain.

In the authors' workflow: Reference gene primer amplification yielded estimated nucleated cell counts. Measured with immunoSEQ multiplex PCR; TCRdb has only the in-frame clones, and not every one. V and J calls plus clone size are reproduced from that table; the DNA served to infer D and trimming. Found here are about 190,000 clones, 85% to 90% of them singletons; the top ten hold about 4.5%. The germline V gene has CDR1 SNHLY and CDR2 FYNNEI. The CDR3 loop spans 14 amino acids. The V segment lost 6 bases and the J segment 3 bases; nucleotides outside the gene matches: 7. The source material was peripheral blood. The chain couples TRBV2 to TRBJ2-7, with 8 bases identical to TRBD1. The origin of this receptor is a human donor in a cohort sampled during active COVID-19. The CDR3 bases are TGTGCCAGCAGATCGGACAGGGAAGGCTACGAGCAGTACTTC. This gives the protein CASRSDREGYEQYF.